This entry lists 3 T cell receptor beta chains sequenced from one sample in a study of T cell responses to AZD1222 COVID-19 vaccine. Using immunoSEQ multiplex PCR, the repertoire was profiled, and TCRdb retains in-frame clones only, with some absent. The table shows about 140,000 clones, with roughly 86% occurring only once. The sample in question was peripheral blood, obtained 28 days after the second dose of the MenACWY control vaccine. These receptors all come from an adult who received the MenACWY meningococcal vaccine as a control.

This chain connects TRBV19 to TRBJ1-1, with TRBD1 matching over 8 bases. Trimming removed 8 bases from V and 4 bases from J; junction bases left unmatched: 6. The CDR3 consists of 13 residues. Germline CDR1 and CDR2: LNHDA and SQIVND (reference sequence). The chain's CDR3 is CASGTGLLTEAFF. Written as DNA, the CDR3 is TGTGCCAGTGGGACAGGACTCCTCACTGAAGCTTTCTTT.

The chain uses TRBV14 and TRBJ2-7, with D possibly matching TRBD1 (5 bases). The CDR3 loop spans 13 amino acids. Trimming removed 3 bases from V and 4 bases from J, with 10 bases in between. Germline V gene lookup returns CDR1 SGHDN and CDR2 FVKESK. This CDR3 is CASSQVTAYEQYF. CDR3 in DNA: TGTGCCAGCAGCCAGGTGACAGCGTACGAGCAGTACTTC.

V and J are TRBV25-1 and TRBJ1-1; a weak D match, TRBD1 (5 bases). The V and J ends lost 5 bases and 7 bases respectively, with 8 bases between them. This CDR3 is built from 11 residues. Germline V gene data show CDR1 as MGHDK and CDR2 as SYGVNS. The CDR3 protein is CASSQDSEAFF. CDR3 DNA: TGTGCCAGCAGTCAAGACAGTGAAGCTTTCTTT.